This TCR beta chain was observed in a study of blood T cell repertoires in COVID-19. Study information: The United States, Italy and Spain provided the acute and convalescent COVID-19 samples.

Germline CDR1 is GTSNPN and CDR2 is SVGIG (reference sequence). The CDR3 spans 16 residues. Between the trimmed V and J ends, which lost 2 bases and 5 bases, there was a span of 22 bases. The age range of participants was about 18 to 95 years, with residence in around 22 US areas. Per the original data handling: Amplification of reference gene primers provided the estimated nucleated cell counts. Produced via immunoSEQ multiplex PCR; TCRdb's table is partial and in-frame only. V, J and clone size derive from that table, while D and trimming were established from the DNA sequence. Altogether 400,000 to 450,000 clones are present, around 91% being singletons, with the ten largest covering about 0.63%.

The chain has TRBV30 and TRBJ2-7; D perhaps matches TRBD1 (6 bases). This receptor was taken from a young man who had recovered from COVID-19. Sequencing input: PBMCs or T cells enriched from blood (not recorded which). The CDR3 is CAWSSRRDKNRDEQYF. CDR3 nucleotides: TGTGCCTGGAGTTCAAGAAGGGACAAGAATAGGGACGAGCAGTACTTC.